These T cell receptor beta chains were read from a single sample in a study of blood T cell repertoires in COVID-19. This table comes from immunoSEQ multiplex PCR, and its TCRdb copy is limited to in-frame clones, with some not included. This table holds some 89,000 clones, 75% to 95% found once. Specimen: peripheral blood. The receptors were gathered from a man aged 55 to 70 with acute or convalescent COVID-19. The CDR3 runs from the conserved cysteine through the conserved F or W. The D gene is left open where the match is weak. Only part of the rows carry a size: once, few, many, or a class if the clone is expanded.

clone_size d_call j_call v_call cdr3_aa cdr3_nt
few - TRBJ1-2 TRBV12-3/TRBV12-4 CASSRRTAGSTF TGTGCCAGCAGTAGACGGACCGCCGGGAGCACCTTC
- TRBD2 TRBJ2-3 TRBV5-4 CASSWTSGSRTNTDTQYF TGTGCCAGCAGTTGGACTAGCGGGAGCCGTACTAACACAGATACGCAGTATTTT
- - TRBJ1-4 TRBV6-5 CASSYSLRRANEKLFF TGTGCCAGCAGTTACTCCCTACGCCGGGCTAATGAAAAACTGTTTTTT
- - TRBJ1-2 TRBV12-5 CASGLGEGTFLNYGYTF TGTGCTAGTGGTTTGGGGGAGGGCACCTTCCTTAACTATGGCTACACCTTC
- - TRBJ1-1 TRBV10-3 CAIRGGGPEAFF TGTGCCATTCGCGGGGGGGGGCCTGAAGCTTTCTTT
- TRBD1 TRBJ1-4 TRBV19 CGSGGDRGKLFF TGTGGGTCAGGGGGCGACAGGGGAAAACTGTTTTTT
- - TRBJ2-1 TRBV4-1 CASSQELGVSSYNEQFF TGCGCCAGCAGCCAAGAACTCGGGGTTAGCTCCTACAATGAGCAGTTCTTC
- - TRBJ1-5 TRBV3-1/TRBV3-2 CASSLQSGGQPQHF TGTGCCAGCAGTCTCCAGTCGGGGGGGCAGCCCCAGCATTTT
few - TRBJ2-5 TRBV10-1 CASSEQAGRETQYF TGCGCCAGCAGTGAGCAGGCCGGTCGAGAGACCCAGTACTTC
- TRBD1 TRBJ2-5 TRBV30 CAWKGQSPGTQYF TGTGCCTGGAAGGGACAGAGCCCGGGGACCCAGTACTTC
- - TRBJ1-1 TRBV3-1/TRBV3-2 CASTLRQELTEAFF TGTGCCAGCACCCTCAGACAGGAACTAACTGAAGCTTTCTTT
once - TRBJ1-6 TRBV21-1 CASSKAGGTGDSPLHF TGTGCCAGCAGCAAAGCAGGGGGGACAGGGGATTCACCCCTCCACTTT
- - TRBJ2-3 TRBV5-1 CASSLGRERGTDTQYF TGCGCCAGCAGCTTGGGCCGAGAGAGGGGCACAGATACGCAGTATTTT
- TRBD2 TRBJ2-3 TRBV11-2 CASSFYGGGTDTQYF TGTGCCAGCAGCTTCTACGGGGGGGGCACAGATACGCAGTATTTT
once - TRBJ1-2 TRBV7-8 CASSFRFGYTF TGTGCCAGCAGCTTCAGGTTTGGCTACACCTTC
- TRBD1 TRBJ1-2 TRBV6-2/TRBV6-3 CASSHRGQRISGYTF TGTGCCAGCAGTCACAGGGGACAGAGGATCTCCGGCTACACCTTC
- TRBD1 TRBJ1-2 TRBV10-3 CAIPRQGDAYGYTF TGTGCCATCCCTAGACAGGGGGACGCCTATGGCTACACCTTC
- - TRBJ1-1 TRBV2 CASILRQMNTEAFF TGTGCCAGCATTCTGAGGCAGATGAACACTGAAGCTTTCTTT
- - TRBJ1-5 TRBV30 CALDRQNNQPQHF TGTGCCTTGGACAGACAAAACAATCAGCCCCAGCATTTT
- TRBD1 TRBJ1-1 TRBV27 CASRPTGQGTEAFF TGTGCCAGCAGACCAACGGGACAGGGGACTGAAGCTTTCTTT
- TRBD1 TRBJ2-7 TRBV30 CAWSGDREIHEQYF TGTGCCTGGAGTGGGGACAGGGAGATCCACGAGCAGTACTTC
- TRBD1 TRBJ1-3 TRBV6-4 CASSDLPGQGDQGNTIYF TGTGCCAGCAGTGACCTCCCGGGACAGGGTGACCAGGGGAACACCATATATTTT
- TRBD1 TRBJ2-2 TRBV5-6 CASSWAGTGPTGELFF TGTGCCAGCAGCTGGGCCGGGACAGGTCCCACCGGGGAGCTGTTTTTT
- TRBD1 TRBJ1-1 TRBV2 CASRELDRATEAFF TGTGCCAGCAGGGAGTTAGACAGGGCAACTGAAGCTTTCTTT
- TRBD1 TRBJ2-7 TRBV28 CASSSPGTGNFEQYF TGTGCCAGCAGCTCTCCCGGGACAGGGAATTTCGAGCAGTACTTC
- - TRBJ2-2 TRBV4-1 CASSQEEGARTGELFF TGCGCCAGCAGCCAAGAGGAGGGGGCGCGTACCGGGGAGCTGTTTTTT
- - TRBJ1-1 TRBV19 CAGPRESCPEAFF TGTGCCGGCCCCAGGGAAAGTTGCCCTGAAGCTTTCTTT
- TRBD1 TRBJ1-1 TRBV7-2 CASSLRRTGGSNTEAFF TGTGCCAGCAGCTTAAGAAGGACAGGGGGTTCCAACACTGAAGCTTTCTTT
- - TRBJ1-5 TRBV24-1 CATSSGYPNQPQHF TGTGCCACCAGTTCGGGGTATCCCAATCAGCCCCAGCATTTT
- TRBD1 TRBJ1-4 TRBV19 CASSLGTGAFNEKLFF TGTGCCAGTAGTCTCGGGACAGGGGCCTTCAATGAAAAACTGTTTTTT
- - TRBJ2-1 TRBV11-3 CASSLDGGRNEQFF TGTGCCAGCAGCTTAGACGGGGGACGCAATGAGCAGTTCTTC
- - TRBJ1-5 TRBV18 CASSPFRLEGRSNQPQHF TGTGCCAGCTCACCCTTTCGGTTGGAGGGTCGAAGCAATCAGCCCCAGCATTTT
- - TRBJ2-5 TRBV5-5 CASSTGQRETQYF TGTGCCAGCAGCACGGGACAACGGGAGACCCAGTACTTC
- - TRBJ1-6 TRBV6-5 CASLPTGHANSPLHF TGTGCCAGCCTCCCGACGGGACACGCTAATTCACCCCTCCACTTT
- - TRBJ2-5 TRBV5-1 CASSSGHQSIQETQYF TGCGCCAGCAGCTCCGGACACCAATCTATCCAAGAGACCCAGTACTTC
- TRBD1 TRBJ1-4 TRBV2 CASTRDRGENEKLFF TGTGCCAGCACCCGGGACAGGGGAGAGAATGAAAAACTGTTTTTT
- - TRBJ2-4 TRBV5-1 CASSLDEGKNIQYF TGCGCCAGCAGCTTGGATGAGGGCAAAAACATTCAGTACTTC
few - TRBJ1-5 TRBV4-2 CASSQAGEEVQPQHF TGTGCCAGCAGCCAAGCAGGGGAAGAGGTTCAGCCCCAGCATTTT
- - TRBJ2-3 TRBV3-1/TRBV3-2 CASGPLTDTQYF TGTGCCAGCGGCCCGTTGACAGATACGCAGTATTTT
- - TRBJ1-1 TRBV29-1 CSVTATRGAFF TGCAGCGTTACAGCTACAAGGGGAGCTTTCTTT
- TRBD1 TRBJ1-1 TRBV10-3 CAISGGTGGASKTEAFF TGTGCCATCAGTGGGGGGACAGGGGGCGCCTCCAAAACTGAAGCTTTCTTT
- TRBD2 TRBJ2-7 TRBV7-9 CASSLIAGGEYEQYF TGTGCCAGCAGCTTAATAGCGGGGGGAGAATACGAGCAGTACTTC
- TRBD1 TRBJ1-5 TRBV6-5 CASSTGTAYNQPQHF TGTGCCAGCAGTACCGGGACAGCTTACAATCAGCCCCAGCATTTT
- TRBD1 TRBJ1-4 TRBV30 CACGEGTGSEKLFF TGTGCCTGCGGAGAGGGGACAGGGTCTGAAAAACTGTTTTTT
many - TRBJ2-7 TRBV10-3 CAIGSGTTSYEQYF TGTGCCATCGGAAGTGGGACAACATCCTACGAGCAGTACTTC
- TRBD1 TRBJ1-2 TRBV19 CASKTPGGYYGYTF TGTGCCAGCAAAACGCCAGGGGGGTACTATGGCTACACCTTC
- TRBD1 TRBJ1-1 TRBV2 CASRGTGGMNTEAFF TGTGCCAGCAGGGGGACAGGCGGTATGAACACTGAAGCTTTCTTT
- - TRBJ1-2 TRBV4-1 CASSQGAGILIYGYTF TGCGCCAGCAGCCAAGGGGCGGGGATCCTCATCTATGGCTACACCTTC
- TRBD1 TRBJ2-6 TRBV4-2 CASSHEGQLKDSGANVLTF TGTGCCAGCAGCCACGAGGGACAGCTAAAAGACTCTGGGGCCAACGTCCTGACTTTC
few TRBD1 TRBJ1-1 TRBV10-1 CASNAYSTGATEAFF TGCGCCAGCAATGCTTACTCGACAGGGGCGACTGAAGCTTTCTTT
- TRBD2 TRBJ2-3 TRBV7-6 CASSFGLTSGGQGTQYF TGTGCCAGCAGCTTTGGTTTGACTAGCGGGGGGCAGGGAACGCAGTATTTT
once TRBD2 TRBJ2-1 TRBV4-2 CASGRGNGLAYDEQFF TGTGCCAGCGGGAGGGGAAATGGACTAGCGTATGATGAGCAGTTCTTC
- - TRBJ1-2 TRBV5-6 CASRSYGIYGYTF TGTGCCAGCAGGTCCTACGGGATTTATGGCTACACCTTC
- TRBD2 TRBJ2-7 TRBV6-1 CASSYRGGEGEQYF TGTGCCAGCAGTTATAGGGGCGGGGAGGGAGAGCAGTACTTC